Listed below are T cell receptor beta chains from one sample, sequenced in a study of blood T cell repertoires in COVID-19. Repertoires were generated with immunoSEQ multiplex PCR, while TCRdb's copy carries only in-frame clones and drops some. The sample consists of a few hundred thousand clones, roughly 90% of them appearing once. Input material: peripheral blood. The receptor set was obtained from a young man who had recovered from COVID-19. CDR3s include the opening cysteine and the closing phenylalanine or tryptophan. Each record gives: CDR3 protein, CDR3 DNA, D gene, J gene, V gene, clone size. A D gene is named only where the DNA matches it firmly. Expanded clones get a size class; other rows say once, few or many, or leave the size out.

CASSRRGSATYEQYF,TGTGCCAGCAGCCGGCGGGGTAGCGCTACCTACGAGCAGTACTTC,-,TRBJ2-7,TRBV7-8,-
CASSLDRFLTEAFF,TGTGCCAGCAGCCTTGACAGATTCTTGACTGAAGCTTTCTTT,-,TRBJ1-1,TRBV7-2,-
CAISDPRQPEAFF,TGTGCCATCAGTGACCCCAGACAGCCTGAAGCTTTCTTT,-,TRBJ1-1,TRBV10-3,few
CASSQGPAGTSSYNEQFF,TGTGCCAGCAGCCAAGGGCCGGCGGGTACAAGCTCCTACAATGAGCAGTTCTTC,-,TRBJ2-1,TRBV4-2,-
CASSGTSGIFGDTQYF,TGTGCCAGCAGTGGGACTAGCGGGATCTTTGGGGATACGCAGTATTTT,TRBD2,TRBJ2-3,TRBV6-1,-
CASSLSANRGFSYEQYF,TGTGCCAGCAGTTTATCAGCTAACAGGGGATTCTCCTACGAGCAGTACTTC,TRBD1,TRBJ2-7,TRBV27,-
CASSQDHLTVTNTEAFF,TGTGCCAGCAGCCAAGACCACCTCACAGTTACGAACACTGAAGCTTTCTTT,-,TRBJ1-1,TRBV14,-
CASGTSGGVWETQYF,TGTGCCAGCGGGACTAGCGGGGGGGTATGGGAGACCCAGTACTTC,TRBD2,TRBJ2-5,TRBV19,-
CASWGAAGNTIYF,TGTGCCAGTTGGGGAGCTGCTGGAAACACCATATATTTT,-,TRBJ1-3,TRBV19,-
CASREREIIGELFF,TGTGCCAGCAGGGAGCGGGAGATCATCGGGGAGCTGTTTTTT,TRBD2,TRBJ2-2,TRBV6-5,-
CSARQGYEQYF,TGCAGTGCCCGACAGGGTTACGAGCAGTACTTC,TRBD1,TRBJ2-7,TRBV20-1,-
CASSSGTGGNTEAFF,TGTGCCAGCAGTTCCGGGACAGGGGGGAACACTGAAGCTTTCTTT,TRBD1,TRBJ1-1,TRBV7-3,-
CASSPRDSGSYGYTF,TGTGCCAGCAGCCCCCGGGACTCCGGATCCTATGGCTACACCTTC,-,TRBJ1-2,TRBV5-5,-
CASSPGAYEQYF,TGTGCCAGCAGCCCAGGGGCTTACGAGCAGTACTTC,-,TRBJ2-7,TRBV11-2,-